Shown below are 19 T cell receptor beta chains from a single sample sequenced in a study of radiotherapy plus CTLA-4 blockade in lung cancer. Assay used: immunoSEQ multiplex PCR; TCRdb lists only in-frame clones, some missing. The data hold about 55,000 clones, with 70% to 85% observed a single time. The sequencing here drew on peripheral blood, taken from a patient treated with radiotherapy plus ipilimumab. The receptors shown here come from a human donor with non-small cell lung cancer whose response to radiotherapy plus ipilimumab could not be evaluated.

For the CDR3, the DNA is TGTGCCAGCGGGGGGAGGGGGTTTACACTCCACACTGAAGCTTTCTTT. It yields the protein CASGGRGFTLHTEAFF. The V and J genes are TRBV2 and TRBJ1-1, with D possibly TRBD1 on 6 matching bases. Germline V gene sequence: CDR1 SNHLY, CDR2 FYNNEI. V was shortened by 8 bases and J by 3 bases, with 22 bases between the two germline ends. The CDR3 has 16 amino acids.

This clone was seen a handful of times. This sample includes further DNA sequences coding for the same CDR3. The chain employs TRBV7-2 and TRBJ2-7; 11 nucleotides agree with TRBD1. Germline V CDR1 and CDR2: SGHTA, FQGNSA. This CDR3 spans 15 amino acids. With V trimmed by 5 bases and J by 3 bases, 6 bases remained unmatched. The chain's CDR3 is CASSPGTGGLYEQYF. The CDR3 region has the DNA TGTGCCAGCAGCCCCGGGACAGGGGGTCTCTACGAGCAGTACTTC. The complete variable domain, with remaining parts taken from reference TRBV7-2 and TRBJ2-7, reads GAGVSQSPSNKVTEKGKDVELRCDPISGHTALYWYRQSLGQGLEFLIYFQGNSAPDKSGLPSDRFSAERTGGSVSTLTIQRTQQEDSAVYLCASSPGTGGLYEQYFGPGTRLTVT.

The chain is built from TRBV5-6 and TRBJ1-2; 7 bases are shared with TRBD1. This CDR3 spans 14 amino acids. The germline CDR1 and CDR2 sequences are SGHDT and YYEEEE. With V trimmed by 3 bases and J by 6 bases, 8 bases remained unmatched. The CDR3 reads CASSSGQPLDGYTF. Written as DNA, the CDR3 is TGTGCCAGCAGCTCGGGACAGCCCCTTGATGGCTACACCTTC.

The rearrangement links TRBV27 to TRBJ2-2, with 8 bases lining up with TRBD2. The ends lost 5 bases at V and 14 bases at J; junction bases unmatched: 19. The CDR3 consists of 16 residues. The V gene's germline CDR1 is MNHEY and CDR2 SMNVEV (reference sequence). In DNA, the CDR3 is TGTGCCAGCAGTCCACTAGCGGTCTTACACCGGGGACGACTGTTTTTT. Residues: CASSPLAVLHRGRLFF.

Only a few counts were recorded for this clone. The chain has TRBV29-1 and TRBJ2-1; TRBD2 aligns across 7 bases. CDR1 is SQVTM and CDR2 is ANQGSEA in the germline V gene. The trim removed 3 bases at V and 4 bases at J, leaving 3 bases unmatched. This CDR3 is built from 13 residues. For the CDR3, the DNA is TGCAGCGTTGATAAGGGAGGGTACAATGAGCAGTTCTTC. Protein: CSVDKGGYNEQFF.

CDR3 in amino acids: CASSAVETQYF. The CDR3 DNA reads TGTGCCAGCAGTGCGGTGGAGACCCAGTACTTC. This chain uses TRBV25-1 with TRBJ2-5; D is ambiguous. Per germline, CDR1 MGHDK and CDR2 SYGVNS. Trimming took off 4 bases at V and 5 bases at J, with 5 bases between the two ends. This CDR3 is built from 11 residues.

The genes are TRBV9 and TRBJ1-2; TRBD1 is a possible D gene (6 bases). There are 14 residues in the CDR3. Germline V CDR1 and CDR2: SGDLS, YYNGEE. V shed 0 bases and J shed 5 bases, with 11 bases lying between them. CDR3 sequence (DNA): TGTGCCAGCAGCGTAGGGACAGAGTTATATGGCTACACCTTC. Translating it yields CASSVGTELYGYTF. The full variable domain, rest sourced from reference TRBV9 and TRBJ1-2, is DSGVTQTPKHLITATGQRVTLRCSPRSGDLSVYWYQQSLDQGLQFLIQYYNGEERAKGNILERFSAQQFPDLHSELNLSSLELGDSALYFCASSVGTELYGYTFGSGTRLTVV.

V usage is TRBV5-8 and J usage is TRBJ2-3; D is ambiguous. Germline CDR1 reads SGHTS; CDR2 reads YDEGEE. The CDR3 is 14 amino acids. Trimming took 4 bases from V and 6 from J, leaving 15 bases between them. CDR3 nucleotides: TGTGCCAGCAGCCCTACCGCGCGATGGGATACGCAGTATTTT. Amino acid sequence: CASSPTARWDTQYF.

In this sample, this clone turned up once. The chain couples TRBV5-4 to TRBJ2-5; D gene ambiguous. Looked up from germline, CDR1 is SGHNT and CDR2 is YYREEE (reference sequence). The V and J ends lost 0 bases and 2 bases respectively, with 8 bases between them. This CDR3 is built from 14 residues. CDR3 protein: CASSLDLEQETQYF. In DNA form, the CDR3 reads TGTGCCAGCAGCTTGGATCTAGAACAAGAGACCCAGTACTTC.

This chain uses TRBV5-1 with TRBJ2-5, with D perhaps matching TRBD2 (5 bases). The germline gives CDR1 SGHRS, CDR2 YFSETQ. Trimming took 4 bases from V and 2 from J, leaving 15 bases between them. The CDR3 totals 15 residues. The DNA for the CDR3 is TGCGCCAGCAGCCCCCGATCGGGGAGACAAGAGACCCAGTACTTC. Amino acids: CASSPRSGRQETQYF.

The DNA of the CDR3 is TGTGCCAGCTCACCAGTGACAGATAACTATGGCTACACCTTC. This gives the protein CASSPVTDNYGYTF. The J gene is TRBJ1-2, the V gene TRBV18; D may be TRBD1 (5 bases). CDR1 and CDR2 (germline): KGHSH, LQKENI. The CDR3 spans 14 residues. With 2 bases removed from V and 1 base from J, the gap between germline ends came to 8 bases.

The chain is built from TRBV5-1 and TRBJ2-1, with 10 bases that match TRBD2. V was clipped by 1 base and J by 8 bases; unmatched bases: 6. There are 15 residues in the CDR3. Germline values: CDR1 SGHRS, CDR2 YFSETQ. CDR3 DNA sequence: TGCGCCAGCAGCTTGTCGAGCGGGGGGGGTCATGAGCAGTTCTTC. Residues: CASSLSSGGGHEQFF.

Of note for this clone: A much larger clone lies one base from this, so it may be a read error. The chain has TRBV7-8 and TRBJ2-7; 7 nucleotides align to TRBD1. Germline CDR1 is SGHVS and CDR2 is FQNEAQ. V dropped 3 bases and J dropped 2; count of bases not matched to a gene: 1. This CDR3 spans 13 amino acids. For the CDR3, the DNA is TGTGCCAGCAGCTTTGGACAGGCCTACGAGCAGTACTTC. It codes for CASSFGQAYEQYF.

This sequence joins TRBV11-2 and TRBJ2-5, with 9 bases identical to TRBD1. TRBJ2-7 explains the end of the DNA better; the J call may be wrong. This CDR3 has 15 residues. Germline loops: CDR1 SGHAT, CDR2 FQNNGV. DNA for the CDR3: TGTGCCAGCAGCTTGGGACAGGGAGGTTCCTACGAGCAGTACTTC. Translating it yields CASSLGQGGSYEQYF.

This chain's CDR3 is CATSRGGSGDNEQFF. In DNA form, the CDR3 reads TGTGCCACCAGCAGGGGTGGTAGCGGAGACAATGAGCAGTTCTTC. The gene calls are TRBV15 and TRBJ2-1; tentatively, D is TRBD2 (6 bases). Trimming removed 3 bases at V and 5 bases at J, with 14 bases between. There are 15 residues in the CDR3. Germline-derived CDR1 and CDR2 are LNHNV and YYDKDF (reference sequence).

This clone was seen only once. The genes are TRBV9 and TRBJ1-4; TRBD1 matches 9 bases. The CDR3 is 16 residues long. Germline V gene data show CDR1 as SGDLS and CDR2 as YYNGEE. Trimming cost V 7 bases and J 5 bases; bases outside gene matches: 12. The DNA for the CDR3 is TGTGCCAGCGCCCGGGGGGGACAGGGATTAAATGAAAAACTGTTTTTT. It yields the protein CASARGGQGLNEKLFF.

V is TRBV15 and J is TRBJ1-1, with TRBD1 as a possible D gene (5 bases). Between the trimmed V and J ends, which lost 0 bases and 4 bases, there was a span of 6 bases. The germline V gene has CDR1 LNHNV and CDR2 YYDKDF (reference sequence). There are 13 residues in the CDR3. In DNA form, the CDR3 reads TGTGCCACCAGCAGAGACAGGGCCACTGAAGCTTTCTTT. This codes for CATSRDRATEAFF.

This sequence joins TRBV20-1 and TRBJ1-1; 7 positions match TRBD1. This CDR3 is 11 amino acids long. The germline V gene encodes CDR1 DFQATT and CDR2 SNEGSKA (reference sequence). V shed 6 bases, J shed 6 bases, and the junction held 4 bases outside the gene matches. CDR3 sequence (DNA): TGCAGTGCAAATGACAGGGCTGAAGCTTTCTTT. Encoded protein: CSANDRAEAFF.

The rearrangement uses TRBV7-2 and TRBJ2-2; 12 bases map to TRBD2. Germline V lookup: CDR1 SGHTA, CDR2 FQGNSA. CDR3 length equals 18 residues. Trimming cost V 2 bases and J 0 bases; bases outside gene matches: 4. The CDR3 protein is CASSLPTSGGPNTGELFF. The CDR3 DNA is TGTGCCAGCAGCTTACCGACTAGCGGGGGACCGAACACCGGGGAGCTGTTTTTT.